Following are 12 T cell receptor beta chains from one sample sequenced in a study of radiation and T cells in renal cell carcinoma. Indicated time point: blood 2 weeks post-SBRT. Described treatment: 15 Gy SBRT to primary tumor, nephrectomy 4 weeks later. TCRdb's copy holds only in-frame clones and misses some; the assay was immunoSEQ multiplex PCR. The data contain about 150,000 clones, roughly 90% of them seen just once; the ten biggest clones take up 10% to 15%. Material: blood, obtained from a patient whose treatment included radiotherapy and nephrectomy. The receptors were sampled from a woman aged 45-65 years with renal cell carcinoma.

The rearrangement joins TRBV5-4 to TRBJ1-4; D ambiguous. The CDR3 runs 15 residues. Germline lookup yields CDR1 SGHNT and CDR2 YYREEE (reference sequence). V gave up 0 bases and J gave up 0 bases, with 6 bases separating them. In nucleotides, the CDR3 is TGTGCCAGCAGCTTGGGATCCCCAACTAATGAAAAACTGTTTTTT. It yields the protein CASSLGSPTNEKLFF.

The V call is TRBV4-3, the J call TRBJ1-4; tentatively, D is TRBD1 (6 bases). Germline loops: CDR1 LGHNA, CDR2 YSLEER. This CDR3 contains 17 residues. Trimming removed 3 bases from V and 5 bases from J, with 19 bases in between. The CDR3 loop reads CASSQDERTGLNEKLFF. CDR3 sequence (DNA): TGCGCCAGCAGCCAGGACGAACGAACAGGGCTAAATGAAAAACTGTTTTTT.

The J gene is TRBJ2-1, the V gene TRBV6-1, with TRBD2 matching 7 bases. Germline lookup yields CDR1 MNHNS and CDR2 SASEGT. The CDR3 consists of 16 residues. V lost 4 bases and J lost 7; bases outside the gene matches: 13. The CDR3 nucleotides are TGTGCCAGCAGTGTTGGGCTAGCGGTGACTCGGAATGAGCAGTTCTTC. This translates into CASSVGLAVTRNEQFF.

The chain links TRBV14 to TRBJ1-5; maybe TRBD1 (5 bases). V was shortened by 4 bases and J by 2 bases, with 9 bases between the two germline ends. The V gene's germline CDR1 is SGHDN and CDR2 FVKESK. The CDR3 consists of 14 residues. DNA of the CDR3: TGTGCCAGCAGCCGGGCGGGGGGCAATCAGCCCCAGCATTTT. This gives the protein CASSRAGGNQPQHF.

The CDR3 is CASSPPRMNYGYTF. The CDR3 nucleotides are TGTGCCAGCAGCCCCCCTAGAATGAACTATGGCTACACCTTC. The rearrangement links TRBV5-6 to TRBJ1-2; D is unresolved. Germline loops: CDR1 SGHDT, CDR2 YYEEEE. The CDR3 runs to 14 residues. V dropped 4 bases and J dropped 2 bases, with 12 bases sitting between them. Combining the CDR3 with reference TRBV5-6 and TRBJ1-2 gives the whole variable domain DAGVTQSPTHLIKTRGQQVTLRCSPKSGHDTVSWYQQALGQGPQFIFQYYEEEERQRGNFPDRFSGHQFPNYSSELNVNALLLGDSALYLCASSPPRMNYGYTFGSGTRLTVV.

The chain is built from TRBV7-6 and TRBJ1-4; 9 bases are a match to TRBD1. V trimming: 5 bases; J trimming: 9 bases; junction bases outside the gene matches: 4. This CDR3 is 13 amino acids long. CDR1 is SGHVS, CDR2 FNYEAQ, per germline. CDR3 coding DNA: TGTGCCAGCAGCGCGGGGACAGGGAAAAAACTGTTTTTT. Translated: CASSAGTGKKLFF.

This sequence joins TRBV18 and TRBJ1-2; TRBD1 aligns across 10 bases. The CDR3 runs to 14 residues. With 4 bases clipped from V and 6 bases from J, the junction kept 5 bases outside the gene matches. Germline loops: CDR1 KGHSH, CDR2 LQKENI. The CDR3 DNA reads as TGTGCCAGCTCACTTGACAGGGGGCTTAATGGCTACACCTTC. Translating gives CASSLDRGLNGYTF.

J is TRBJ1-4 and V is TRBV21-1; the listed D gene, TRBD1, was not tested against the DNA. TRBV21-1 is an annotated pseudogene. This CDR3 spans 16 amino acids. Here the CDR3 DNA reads TGTGCCAGCAGCAAAACTTACAGGGGGCGGAGTGAAAAACTGTTTTTT. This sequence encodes CASSKTYRGRSEKLFF.

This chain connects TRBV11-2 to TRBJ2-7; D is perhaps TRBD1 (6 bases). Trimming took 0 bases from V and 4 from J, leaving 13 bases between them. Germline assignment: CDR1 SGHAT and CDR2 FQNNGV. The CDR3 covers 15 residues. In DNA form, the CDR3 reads TGTGCCAGCAGCTTAGATCCCACAGGGTTGTACGAGCAGTACTTC. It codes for CASSLDPTGLYEQYF.

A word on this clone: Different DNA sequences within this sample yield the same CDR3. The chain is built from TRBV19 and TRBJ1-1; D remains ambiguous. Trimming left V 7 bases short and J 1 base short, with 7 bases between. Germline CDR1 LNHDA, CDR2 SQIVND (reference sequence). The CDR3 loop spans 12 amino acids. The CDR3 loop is CASTDPNTEAFF. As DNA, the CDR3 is TGTGCCAGTACCGATCCGAACACTGAAGCTTTCTTT.

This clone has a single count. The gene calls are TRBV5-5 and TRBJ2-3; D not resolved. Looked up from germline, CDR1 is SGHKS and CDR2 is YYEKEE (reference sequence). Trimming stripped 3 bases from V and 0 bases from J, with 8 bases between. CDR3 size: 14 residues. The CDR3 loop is CASSSGLSTDTQYF. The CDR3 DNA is TGTGCCAGCAGCTCAGGTCTTAGCACAGATACGCAGTATTTT. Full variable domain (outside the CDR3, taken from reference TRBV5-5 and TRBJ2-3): DAGVTQSPTHLIKTRGQQVTLRCSPISGHKSVSWYQQVLGQGPQFIFQYYEKEERGRGNFPDRFSARQFPNYSSELNVNALLLGDSALYLCASSSGLSTDTQYFGPGTRLTVL.

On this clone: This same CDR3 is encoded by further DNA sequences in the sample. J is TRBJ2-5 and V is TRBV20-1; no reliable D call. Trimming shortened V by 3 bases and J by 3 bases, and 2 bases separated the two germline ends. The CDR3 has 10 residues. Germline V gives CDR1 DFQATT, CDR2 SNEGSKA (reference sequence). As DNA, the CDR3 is TGCAGTGCTAGGGAAGAGACCCAGTACTTC. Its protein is CSAREETQYF.